Sequencing of this T cell receptor beta chain was carried out in a study of vaccination and CD4 T cells after COVID-19. Whole-study context: Median draw time for post-COVID samples was 95 to 110 days post-diagnosis (range 35 to 161).

Cultured CD4+ T-cell DNA underwent Oncomine TCR Beta short-read sequencing. MiXCR, applied by TCRdb to the PCR reads, yields one record per CDR3 protein. The sample has roughly 28,000 distinct CDR3 sequences; roughly 57% are singletons. The CDR3 covers 15 residues. With 9 bases removed from V and 1 base from J, the gap between germline ends came to 16 bases. Treatment: 10-day PBMC culture with coronavirus spike peptide pools or control peptides (ViraFEST assay). The culture of two million PBMCs per well included about 9.7 IU/ml IL-2 and about 9.8 ug/ml peptide pools. This clonotype was seen more than once but under ten times. Its antigen is not identified.

The sample here was CD4+ T cells from blood, cultured in vitro, taken after SARS-CoV-2 vaccination. This clonotype was sampled from a human donor who received a COVID-19 vaccine. J is TRBJ1-5 and V is TRBV6-7; no firm D call. TRBV6-7 is an open reading frame whose function is uncertain. The CDR3 protein is CASSRVWRSNQPQHF. For the CDR3, the DNA is TGTGCCAGTAGTAGGGTCTGGAGGAGCAATCAGCCCCAGCATTTT.